Following are 2 T cell receptor beta chains from one sample sequenced in a study of cytomegalovirus exposure and HLA in healthy donors. 13 Jbeta primers and 60 Vbeta primers were used for the PCR. Assay used: immunoSEQ multiplex PCR; TCRdb lists only in-frame clones, some missing. The sample holds approximately 79,000 clones, roughly 73% seen once. The sequencing sample was made of PBMCs. All receptors derive from a boy aged 10-17 years in good health and CMV-seronegative.

The chain couples TRBV7-9 to TRBJ2-5; D might be TRBD1 (7 bases). The V gene lost 0 bases and the J gene lost 4 bases, with 15 bases spanning the gap. This CDR3 contains 16 residues. Germline CDR1 is SEHNR and CDR2 is FQNEAQ (reference sequence). The CDR3 is CASSLASGGSGETQYF. The CDR3 DNA follows: TGTGCCAGCAGCTTAGCGTCAGGGGGGTCGGGAGAGACCCAGTACTTC.

J is TRBJ1-1 and V is TRBV20-1, with D perhaps TRBD1 (5 bases). Trimming left V 1 base short and J 10 bases short, with 7 bases between. This CDR3 is built from 10 residues. CDR1 and CDR2 from the germline V gene are DFQATT and SNEGSKA (reference sequence). The CDR3 protein is CSARADRAFF. CDR3 bases: TGCAGTGCTAGAGCCGACAGAGCTTTCTTT.